These 10 T cell receptor beta chains were all obtained from the same sample, sequenced in a study of graft-versus-host responses after intestinal transplantation. No cognate antigen is known for these TCRs. TCRdb keeps only in-frame clones here, not all; method: immunoSEQ multiplex PCR. The table records around 93,000 clones, 90% to 95% of them present only once. The starting material was unstimulated CD8+ T cells sorted from spleen or lymph node cells, obtained before intestinal transplant. Every receptor here comes from a human donor who received an intestinal transplant.

Details on this clone: This specimen includes other DNA sequences encoding the same CDR3. This sequence joins TRBV5-5 and TRBJ2-7; 10 nucleotides align to TRBD2. The germline V gene has CDR1 SGHKS and CDR2 YYEKEE (reference sequence). The length of the CDR3 is 14 residues. The V gene end was trimmed by 2 bases and the J gene end by 2 bases; junction bases not matched to a gene: 1. The DNA for the CDR3 is TGTGCCAGCAGCTTCCTAGCGGGAGCCTACGAGCAGTACTTC. It encodes CASSFLAGAYEQYF.

The chain employs TRBV13 and TRBJ2-1; D unresolved. The CDR3 is made up of 14 amino acids. Trimming removed 1 base at V and 4 bases at J, with 8 bases between. CDR1 is PRHDT, CDR2 FYEKMQ, per germline (reference sequence). CDR3 in amino acids: CASSLVVPYNEQFF. The CDR3 DNA reads TGTGCCAGCAGCTTAGTAGTCCCATACAATGAGCAGTTCTTC.

This chain's CDR3 is CAVAGTSLNEQFF. CDR3 DNA: TGTGCCGTCGCCGGGACTAGCCTCAATGAGCAGTTCTTC. The chain joins TRBV27 to TRBJ2-1; TRBD2 aligns across 9 bases. CDR1 and CDR2 from the germline V gene are MNHEY and SMNVEV (reference sequence). J gave up 6 bases and V 11 bases, and 8 bases lay outside the gene matches. The CDR3 is 13 amino acids.

V gene TRBV9 combines with J gene TRBJ1-3; 9 positions match TRBD1. The CDR3 consists of 14 residues. The junction had 1 base not matched to a gene; V was cut back by 4 bases and J by 2 bases. Germline loops: CDR1 SGDLS, CDR2 YYNGEE. The DNA for the CDR3 is TGTGCCAGCAGCTGGACAGGGGCTGGAAACACCATATATTTT. It yields the protein CASSWTGAGNTIYF. The variable domain in full, with the rest retrieved from reference TRBV9 and TRBJ1-3, is DSGVTQTPKHLITATGQRVTLRCSPRSGDLSVYWYQQSLDQGLQFLIQYYNGEERAKGNILERFSAQQFPDLHSELNLSSLELGDSALYFCASSWTGAGNTIYFGEGSWLTVV.

CDR3 in DNA: TGCGCCAGCAGCCAACATAGCGACAGCTCCTACGAGCAGTACTTC. This encodes CASSQHSDSSYEQYF. J is TRBJ2-7 and V is TRBV4-1; D possibly uses TRBD1 or TRBD2 (5 bases each). V lost 2 bases to trimming and J lost 0 bases, with 11 bases between them. Germline values: CDR1 MGHRA, CDR2 YSYEKL. CDR3 length: 15 residues.

The chain joins TRBV28 to TRBJ2-3; D is possibly TRBD1 (5 bases). The CDR3 loop spans 13 amino acids. V lost 5 bases and J lost 6, with 12 bases in between. Germline CDR1 reads MDHEN; CDR2 reads SYDVKM. This CDR3 reads CASSESGSDTQYF. The CDR3 DNA follows: TGTGCCAGCAGTGAGTCAGGGTCGGATACGCAGTATTTT.

The rearrangement joins TRBV18 to TRBJ2-7; D uncertain. V lost 4 bases and J 3 bases, leaving 13 bases between the germline ends. The CDR3 runs 14 residues. The germline CDR1 and CDR2 sequences are KGHSH and LQKENI. CDR3: CASSLSAEFYEQYF. The DNA for the CDR3 is TGTGCCAGCTCACTTTCTGCAGAGTTCTACGAGCAGTACTTC.

The rearrangement joins TRBV28 to TRBJ2-1; 12 positions match TRBD2. Germline CDR1 reads MDHEN; CDR2 reads SYDVKM. The trim removed 5 bases at V and 5 bases at J, leaving 1 base unmatched. This CDR3 has 14 residues. The CDR3 DNA is TGTGCCAGCAGTAGACTAGCGGGAGACAATGAGCAGTTCTTC. This sequence encodes CASSRLAGDNEQFF.

The gene calls are TRBV7-6 and TRBJ2-5; a weak D match, TRBD2 (5 bases). The V gene's germline CDR1 is SGHVS and CDR2 FNYEAQ. V lost 3 bases, J lost 2 bases, and 13 bases lay in between. This CDR3 is built from 15 residues. The CDR3 DNA sequence: TGTGCCAGCAGCTTCGTTGGTGGACTTCAAGAGACCCAGTACTTC. Translation: CASSFVGGLQETQYF.

This clone appeared a single time. This chain joins TRBV29-1 and TRBJ2-7; weak D call: TRBD1 (5 bases). CDR3 size: 15 residues. Germline V gene sequence: CDR1 SQVTM, CDR2 ANQGSEA. V was cut by 0 bases and J by 2 bases, with 14 bases left in between. The CDR3 region is CSVEDGQGYPYEQYF. In DNA form, the CDR3 reads TGCAGCGTTGAAGATGGCCAGGGATACCCCTACGAGCAGTACTTC.